The rows below give T cell receptor beta chains drawn from one sample of a study of beta chain features in type 1 diabetes. Here immunoSEQ multiplex PCR was the method, and the copy in TCRdb shows in-frame clones only, minus some. The sample contains 300,000 to 350,000 clones, about a tenth of which appear only once. The sequencing input was central memory CD4+ T cells from blood. Every receptor here comes from a young man with type 1 diabetes. The CDR3 runs from the conserved cysteine through the conserved F or W. D genes are given only for firm matches. The listing skips clone size in some rows; elsewhere it reads once, few, many or a size class.

V: TRBV2; size: NA; J: TRBJ2-5; D: TRBD1; CDR3: CASSEGQSTAQYF; DNA: TGTGCCAGCAGTGAGGGACAGTCCACGGCCCAGTACTTC
V: TRBV14; size: few; J: TRBJ2-3; D: NA; CDR3: CASSARSRDATDTQYF; DNA: TGTGCCAGCAGCGCCCGATCTAGGGATGCCACGGATACGCAGTATTTT
V: TRBV19; size: NA; J: TRBJ2-5; D: TRBD2; CDR3: CASSPNRLAGKETQYF; DNA: TGTGCCAGTAGTCCTAACCGACTAGCGGGTAAAGAGACCCAGTACTTC
V: TRBV28; size: few; J: TRBJ1-4; D: TRBD1; CDR3: CASSLGQGAGDEKLFF; DNA: TGTGCCAGCAGTTTGGGACAGGGGGCCGGTGATGAAAAACTGTTTTTT
V: TRBV28; size: NA; J: TRBJ1-2; D: NA; CDR3: CASSPHGSGAWGYTF; DNA: TGTGCCAGCAGTCCCCACGGATCCGGGGCTTGGGGCTACACCTTC
V: TRBV7-2; size: NA; J: TRBJ1-1; D: TRBD1; CDR3: CASSLGRTGGTEAFF; DNA: TGTGCCAGCAGCTTAGGTAGGACAGGGGGCACTGAAGCTTTCTTT
V: TRBV30; size: NA; J: TRBJ1-2; D: TRBD1; CDR3: CAWSTLTGGHGYTF; DNA: TGTGCCTGGAGTACACTGACAGGGGGGCATGGCTACACCTTC
V: TRBV5-4; size: NA; J: TRBJ2-2; D: TRBD2; CDR3: CASSGTSGGTTGELFF; DNA: TGTGCCAGCAGCGGGACTAGCGGGGGGACCACCGGGGAGCTGTTTTTT
V: TRBV27; size: few; J: TRBJ2-7; D: TRBD1; CDR3: CASSLGTAGYEQYF; DNA: TGTGCCAGCAGCCTAGGGACAGCCGGATACGAGCAGTACTTC
V: TRBV15; size: few; J: TRBJ2-5; D: NA; CDR3: CATSRDQGRGETQYF; DNA: TGTGCCACCAGCAGAGATCAGGGGCGGGGAGAGACCCAGTACTTC
V: TRBV18; size: many; J: TRBJ2-3; D: NA; CDR3: CASSPSYLSTDTQYF; DNA: TGTGCCAGCTCACCAAGTTACCTCTCCACAGATACGCAGTATTTT
V: TRBV29-1; size: NA; J: TRBJ2-6; D: TRBD1; CDR3: CSARGSTAGANVLTF; DNA: TGCAGCGCCAGGGGGTCGACGGCTGGGGCCAACGTCCTGACTTTC
V: TRBV28; size: NA; J: TRBJ1-1; D: NA; CDR3: CASNYPLNTEAFF; DNA: TGTGCCAGTAACTATCCACTGAACACTGAAGCTTTCTTT
V: TRBV6-5; size: NA; J: TRBJ2-3; D: NA; CDR3: CASSLVGTDTQYF; DNA: TGTGCCAGCTCCCTAGTAGGCACAGATACGCAGTATTTT
V: TRBV7-2; size: NA; J: TRBJ2-3; D: TRBD2; CDR3: CASGSGGEGTDTQYF; DNA: TGTGCCAGCGGTAGCGGGGGTGAGGGCACAGATACGCAGTATTTT
V: TRBV27; size: few; J: TRBJ2-7; D: NA; CDR3: CASSPNGRRGEQYF; DNA: TGTGCCAGCAGTCCTAATGGTAGAAGGGGCGAGCAGTACTTC
V: TRBV19; size: NA; J: TRBJ2-1; D: NA; CDR3: CASKRNFYNEQFF; DNA: TGTGCCAGTAAACGGAATTTTTACAATGAGCAGTTCTTC
V: TRBV29-1; size: few; J: TRBJ1-4; D: TRBD1; CDR3: CSARGQGEEKLFF; DNA: TGCAGCGCGCGGGGACAGGGGGAAGAAAAACTGTTTTTT
V: TRBV7-2; size: few; J: TRBJ2-1; D: TRBD1; CDR3: CASSSQGAQGAGNEQFF; DNA: TGTGCCAGCAGCTCACAGGGGGCACAGGGGGCGGGGAATGAGCAGTTCTTC
V: TRBV7-2; size: NA; J: TRBJ2-5; D: TRBD1; CDR3: CASSLGLGQAGVGETQYF; DNA: TGTGCCAGCAGCTTGGGCCTTGGACAGGCGGGTGTAGGGGAGACCCAGTACTTC
V: TRBV18; size: few; J: TRBJ1-2; D: TRBD1; CDR3: CASSPPGQGANGYTF; DNA: TGTGCCAGCTCACCACCGGGACAGGGGGCAAATGGCTACACCTTC
V: TRBV6-5; size: NA; J: TRBJ1-6; D: NA; CDR3: CASSPLAHSRSPLHF; DNA: TGTGCCAGCAGTCCTTTAGCGCATAGCCGTTCACCCCTCCACTTT
V: TRBV5-6; size: NA; J: TRBJ2-5; D: NA; CDR3: CASSFQGLQETQYF; DNA: TGTGCCAGCAGCTTCCAGGGCCTTCAAGAGACCCAGTACTTC
V: TRBV14; size: NA; J: TRBJ2-5; D: NA; CDR3: CASSHRRILYQETQYF; DNA: TGTGCCAGCAGCCACCGCCGGATCTTGTACCAAGAGACCCAGTACTTC
V: TRBV18; size: NA; J: TRBJ2-7; D: NA; CDR3: CASYSQRAGPGTEQYF; DNA: TGTGCCAGTTACTCACAGAGGGCAGGCCCTGGGACCGAGCAGTACTTC
V: TRBV5-1; size: NA; J: TRBJ2-3; D: TRBD2; CDR3: CASRSGAGTDTQYF; DNA: TGCGCCAGCAGAAGCGGGGCGGGCACAGATACGCAGTATTTT
V: TRBV14; size: NA; J: TRBJ2-5; D: NA; CDR3: CASGQVGRVETQYF; DNA: TGTGCCAGCGGCCAAGTCGGGCGGGTGGAGACCCAGTACTTC
V: TRBV10-1; size: NA; J: TRBJ2-5; D: NA; CDR3: CASSLRVGLQETQYF; DNA: TGCGCCAGCAGTCTCCGGGTAGGCCTTCAAGAGACCCAGTACTTC
V: TRBV2; size: many; J: TRBJ2-2; D: TRBD2; CDR3: CASRGLVDTGELFF; DNA: TGTGCCAGCAGGGGACTAGTCGACACCGGGGAGCTGTTTTTT
V: TRBV7-2; size: few; J: TRBJ2-2; D: NA; CDR3: CASSLDGAATGELFF; DNA: TGTGCCAGCAGCTTAGATGGGGCAGCCACCGGGGAGCTGTTTTTT
V: TRBV5-1; size: few; J: TRBJ2-7; D: NA; CDR3: CASSLSRGRDEQYF; DNA: TGCGCCAGCAGCTTGTCCAGGGGCCGAGACGAGCAGTACTTC
V: TRBV6-6; size: many; J: TRBJ2-3; D: NA; CDR3: CASSYSSTGTDTQYF; DNA: TGTGCCAGCAGTTACTCGAGTACGGGGACAGATACGCAGTATTTT
V: TRBV9; size: NA; J: TRBJ2-7; D: NA; CDR3: CASSVGGRSDEQYF; DNA: TGTGCCAGCAGCGTAGGGGGCAGGTCGGACGAGCAGTACTTC
V: TRBV5-1; size: NA; J: TRBJ1-5; D: NA; CDR3: CASSFGSDSNQPQHF; DNA: TGCGCCAGCAGCTTCGGGAGTGATAGCAATCAGCCCCAGCATTTT
V: TRBV2; size: few; J: TRBJ1-5; D: NA; CDR3: CASGIGDQPQHF; DNA: TGTGCCAGCGGCATCGGTGATCAGCCCCAGCATTTT
V: TRBV15; size: NA; J: TRBJ2-7; D: TRBD1; CDR3: CATSIGTGDYEQYF; DNA: TGTGCCACCAGCATCGGGACAGGGGACTACGAGCAGTACTTC
V: TRBV10-3; size: few; J: TRBJ1-1; D: NA; CDR3: CAISEFENTEAFF; DNA: TGTGCCATCAGTGAGTTCGAAAACACTGAAGCTTTCTTT
V: TRBV28; size: few; J: TRBJ1-2; D: NA; CDR3: CASSTPEAASYYTF; DNA: TGTGCCAGCAGTACACCCGAGGCAGCCAGTTATTACACCTTC
V: TRBV2; size: NA; J: TRBJ2-5; D: TRBD2; CDR3: CASSQAGLEETQYF; DNA: TGTGCCAGCAGCCAAGCGGGGCTGGAGGAGACCCAGTACTTC
V: TRBV7-2; size: few; J: TRBJ2-2; D: NA; CDR3: CASSAVGAGELFF; DNA: TGTGCCAGCAGCGCAGTAGGGGCCGGGGAGCTGTTTTTT
V: TRBV30; size: NA; J: TRBJ1-1; D: NA; CDR3: CAWSVGNAEAFF; DNA: TGTGCCTGGAGTGTAGGGAACGCTGAAGCTTTCTTT
V: TRBV10-1; size: NA; J: TRBJ2-5; D: TRBD2; CDR3: CASSESSGHQETQYF; DNA: TGCGCCAGCAGTGAATCTAGCGGGCATCAAGAGACCCAGTACTTC